This T cell receptor beta chain derives from a study of T cell clonality in common variable immunodeficiency. The study, taken as a whole, reports: Shared TCRbeta clones were fewer between CVID subjects than controls. Fewer deletions and N-nucleotide insertions were reportedly seen in common variable immunodeficiency TCR beta sequences. TCRbeta clonality was increased in CVID versus healthy controls.

At least ten counts were recorded for this clone. Its antigen is unidentified. The CDR3 end falls 3 residues outside the read, so it is completed with the germline J gene. Trimming left V 5 bases short and J 4 bases short, with 18 bases between. This CDR3 spans 16 amino acids. Looked up from germline, CDR1 is MNHEY and CDR2 is SVGEGT. CVID and control samples used equivalent genomic DNA input. Using immunoSEQ multiplex PCR, the repertoire was profiled, and TCRdb retains in-frame clones only, with some absent. Altogether 40,000 to 65,000 clones were found in the sample, and no singletons occur. Specimen: peripheral blood mononuclear cells. The chain employs TRBV6-2 or TRBV6-3 and TRBJ1-5; the D gene is possibly TRBD1 (6 bases). The receptor comes from a person aged 18-69 years in good health. The sequenced part of the CDR3 DNA is TGTGCCAGCAGTGGACACAGGGCTGAGTGGAATCAGCCC. It specifies CASSGHRAEWNQP. The CDR3 in its entirety is CASSGHRAEWNQPQHF.